A selection of T cell receptor beta chains follows, all from one sample in a study of blood T cell repertoires in COVID-19. Data came from immunoSEQ multiplex PCR; TCRdb stores just in-frame clones and leaves some out. The sample holds 200,000 to 250,000 clones, about 85% seen once. Material for sequencing was peripheral blood. Every receptor here comes from a woman aged 60-75 years with active or convalescent COVID-19. CDR3s include the opening cysteine and the closing phenylalanine or tryptophan. The D gene is left open where the match is weak. Only some rows state a clone size, as once, few, many or a class for expanded clones.

.	TRBV19	TRBD1	TRBJ1-5	CASSPGTGRASNQPQHF	TGTGCCAGTAGTCCGGGGACAGGGAGGGCAAGCAATCAGCCCCAGCATTTT
.	TRBV7-8	.	TRBJ2-2	CASTGLRGTGELFF	TGTGCCAGCACCGGCTTACGGGGCACCGGGGAGCTGTTTTTT
.	TRBV15	TRBD1	TRBJ2-1	CATSDTPGTGYNEQFF	TGTGCCACCAGCGATACTCCCGGGACAGGGTACAATGAGCAGTTCTTC
.	TRBV5-1	.	TRBJ2-2	CASSLGAGVTGELFF	TGCGCCAGCAGCTTGGGGGCAGGGGTCACCGGGGAGCTGTTTTTT
.	TRBV7-9	TRBD1	TRBJ2-6	CASSPDRSGANVLTF	TGTGCCAGCAGCCCGGACAGGTCTGGGGCCAACGTCCTGACTTTC
many	TRBV5-1	TRBD2	TRBJ2-1	CASSVTSGFSNEQFF	TGCGCCAGCAGCGTAACTAGCGGGTTCAGCAATGAGCAGTTCTTC
.	TRBV7-9	.	TRBJ1-1	CASSLVGGVTEAFF	TGTGCCAGCAGCTTAGTTGGAGGTGTAACTGAAGCTTTCTTT
.	TRBV18	.	TRBJ1-2	CASSPDIYYGYTF	TGTGCCAGCTCACCTGACATCTACTATGGCTACACCTTC
.	TRBV5-6	.	TRBJ1-2	CASSLVQVLYGYTF	TGTGCCAGCAGCTTGGTACAGGTGCTGTATGGCTACACCTTC
.	TRBV19	TRBD1	TRBJ2-3	CASSIEGRGIDTQYF	TGTGCCAGTAGTATAGAAGGCAGGGGGATAGATACGCAGTATTTT
.	TRBV7-9	.	TRBJ1-2	CASSFFRFGANYGYTF	TGTGCCAGCAGCTTCTTTCGTTTCGGTGCAAACTATGGCTACACCTTC
.	TRBV2	TRBD1	TRBJ2-1	CASRAAGTGMSNEQFF	TGTGCCAGCAGGGCCGCCGGGACAGGGATGAGCAATGAGCAGTTCTTC
few	TRBV2	.	TRBJ1-1	CASSESPNTEAFF	TGTGCCAGCAGTGAAAGCCCGAACACTGAAGCTTTCTTT
.	TRBV5-1	.	TRBJ1-1	CASSSLQGNTEAFF	TGCGCCAGCAGCTCCCTACAGGGCAACACTGAAGCTTTCTTT
once	TRBV19	TRBD2	TRBJ2-3	CASSSTSGGRTDTQYF	TGTGCCAGTAGTTCAACTAGCGGGGGCAGGACAGATACGCAGTATTTT
.	TRBV7-8	.	TRBJ1-2	CASSPPRHDGRANYGYTF	TGTGCCAGCAGTCCCCCGCGGCATGACGGGCGGGCTAACTATGGCTACACCTTC
.	TRBV2	TRBD1	TRBJ2-3	CATSRQGYTDTQYF	TGTGCCACCAGTCGACAGGGGTACACAGATACGCAGTATTTT
.	TRBV28	TRBD1	TRBJ1-5	CASSGQGGGQPQHF	TGTGCCAGCAGCGGACAGGGGGGCGGTCAGCCCCAGCATTTT
.	TRBV5-1	TRBD1	TRBJ1-6	CASSLEGQGFEPLHF	TGCGCCAGCAGCTTGGAGGGACAGGGGTTTGAGCCCCTCCACTTT
.	TRBV5-1	TRBD1	TRBJ2-6	CASSLDSRTGETGANVLTF	TGCGCCAGCAGCTTGGATTCCAGGACAGGGGAGACTGGGGCCAACGTCCTGACTTTC
.	TRBV25-1	.	TRBJ2-7	CASSPDAGLSYEQYF	TGTGCCAGCAGCCCTGATGCGGGATTGTCCTACGAGCAGTACTTC
.	TRBV25-1	TRBD1	TRBJ2-5	CASRTGGIETQYF	TGTGCCAGCAGGACAGGGGGGATTGAGACCCAGTACTTC
.	TRBV6-5	.	TRBJ2-7	CASSLAITEQYF	TGTGCCAGCAGCCTAGCTATCACGGAGCAGTACTTC
.	TRBV6-5	TRBD2	TRBJ2-1	CASIGGLAGYNEQFF	TGTGCCAGCATTGGAGGACTAGCGGGTTACAATGAGCAGTTCTTC
.	TRBV30	TRBD1	TRBJ1-2	CAWSITTGTVYGYTF	TGTGCCTGGAGTATTACCACCGGGACAGTCTATGGCTACACCTTC
.	TRBV5-6	TRBD1	TRBJ1-2	CASSRAGGRNYGYTF	TGTGCCAGCAGCAGGGCAGGGGGACGTAACTATGGCTACACCTTC
.	TRBV11-2	.	TRBJ2-2	CASSLDITGTNTGELFF	TGTGCCAGCAGCTTAGACATCACAGGAACGAACACCGGGGAGCTGTTTTTT
.	TRBV29-1	.	TRBJ1-1	CSVELRQAMNTEAFF	TGCAGCGTCGAACTTCGACAGGCGATGAACACTGAAGCTTTCTTT
.	TRBV27	.	TRBJ1-5	CASSSAPVLDQPQHF	TGTGCCAGCAGTTCTGCCCCGGTGCTGGATCAGCCCCAGCATTTT
.	TRBV6-5	TRBD1	TRBJ1-6	CASGDRQGVNSPLHF	TGTGCCAGCGGGGACCGACAGGGGGTAAATTCACCCCTCCACTTT
.	TRBV30	TRBD1	TRBJ2-7	CAWSPGQDYEQYF	TGTGCCTGGAGTCCCGGACAGGACTACGAGCAGTACTTC
.	TRBV11-2	.	TRBJ2-2	CASSLTLLNTGELFF	TGTGCCAGCAGCTTAACTCTCTTGAACACCGGGGAGCTGTTTTTT
.	TRBV10-3	.	TRBJ1-2	CAITGGPKAIGYTF	TGTGCCATCACCGGAGGGCCCAAAGCTATCGGCTACACCTTC
.	TRBV23-1	TRBD1	TRBJ1-1	CASKRSGGTEAFF	TGCGCCAGCAAGCGATCAGGGGGCACTGAAGCTTTCTTT
.	TRBV6-5	TRBD1	TRBJ1-6	CASSTGTGNSPLHF	TGTGCCAGCAGTACCGGGACAGGGAATTCACCCCTCCACTTT
.	TRBV11-2	TRBD1	TRBJ1-2	CASSSRTGGSYGYTF	TGTGCCAGCAGCTCCCGGACAGGGGGCAGCTATGGCTACACCTTC